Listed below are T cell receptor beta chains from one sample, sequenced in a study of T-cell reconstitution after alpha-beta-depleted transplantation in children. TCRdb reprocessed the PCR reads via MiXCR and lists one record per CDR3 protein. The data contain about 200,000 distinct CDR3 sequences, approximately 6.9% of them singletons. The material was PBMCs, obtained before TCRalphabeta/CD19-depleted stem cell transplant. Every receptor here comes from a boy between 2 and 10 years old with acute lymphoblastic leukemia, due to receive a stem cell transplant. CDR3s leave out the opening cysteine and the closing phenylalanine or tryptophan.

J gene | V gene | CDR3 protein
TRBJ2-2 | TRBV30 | AWSSLGTANWRAGELF
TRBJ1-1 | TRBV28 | ASSSRTSFTEAF
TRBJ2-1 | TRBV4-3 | ASSQTSGGSSYNEQF
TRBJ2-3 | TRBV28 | ASSYGDTQY
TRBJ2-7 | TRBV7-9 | ASSYPGDRGQVYEQY
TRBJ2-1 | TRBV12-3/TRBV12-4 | ASSQQGNEQF
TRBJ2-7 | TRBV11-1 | ASSFVTGGRYEQY
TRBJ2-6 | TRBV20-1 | SARDRGIGANVLT
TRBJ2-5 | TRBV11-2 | ASSLGEGFMQTQY
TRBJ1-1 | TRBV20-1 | SARPEGGKWTEAF
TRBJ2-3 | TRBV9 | ASSVGLREGTDTQY
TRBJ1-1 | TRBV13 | ASSLSRGVKVGAF
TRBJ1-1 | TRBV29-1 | SVVPRGVEAF
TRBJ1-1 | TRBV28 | ASITDLNTEAF
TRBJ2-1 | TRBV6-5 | ASSYSRQGSNEQF
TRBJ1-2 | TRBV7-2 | ASSSGGDRLNYGYT
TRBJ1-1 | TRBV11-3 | ASSTNLGSEAF
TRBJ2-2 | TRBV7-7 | ASSPQGSGELF
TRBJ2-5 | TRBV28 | ASSSPLKLQETQY
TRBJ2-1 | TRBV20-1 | SARRGGPDNEQF
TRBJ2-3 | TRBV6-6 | ASSRSGDTQY
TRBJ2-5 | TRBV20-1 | SARISGTQEETQY
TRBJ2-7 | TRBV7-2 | ASGQAIDSYEQY
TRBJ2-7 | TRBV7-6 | ASSPSVGGNSYEQY
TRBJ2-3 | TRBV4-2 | ASSQLPTSGRTPSTDTQY
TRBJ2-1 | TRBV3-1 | ASSHPGGANEQF
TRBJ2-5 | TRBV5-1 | ASSPGQGSRPETQY
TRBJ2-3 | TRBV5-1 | ASSLALGSGTDTQY
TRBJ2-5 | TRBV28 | ASSLDRGAETQY
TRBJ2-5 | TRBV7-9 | ASSLVGGGQETQY
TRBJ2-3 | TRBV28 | ASSLLAGLY
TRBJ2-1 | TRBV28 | ASRAASSYNEQF
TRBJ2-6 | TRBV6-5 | ASSYSQGSGANVLT
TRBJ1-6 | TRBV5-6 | ASSSTTNSPLH
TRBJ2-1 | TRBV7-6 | ASSPARNEQF
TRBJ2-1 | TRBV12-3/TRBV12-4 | ASSLGTSGGPGNEQF
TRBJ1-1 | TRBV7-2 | ASSLARVLPLRTEAF
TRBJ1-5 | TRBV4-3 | ASSQDRAGGNQPQH
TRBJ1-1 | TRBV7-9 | ATEGEAF
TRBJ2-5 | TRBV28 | ASSFHGSPPKTQY
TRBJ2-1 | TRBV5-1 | ASSADSYNEQF
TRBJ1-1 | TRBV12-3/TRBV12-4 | ASSRDRGEVAF
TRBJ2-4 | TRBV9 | ASSVGTGNIQY
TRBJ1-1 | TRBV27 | ASSLDRHTEAF
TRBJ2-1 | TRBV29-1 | SAGPSDEQF
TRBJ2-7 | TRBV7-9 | ASSWDSNYEQY
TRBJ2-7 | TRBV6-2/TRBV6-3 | ASVEPGHEQY
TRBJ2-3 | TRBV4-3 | ASSQVITDTQY
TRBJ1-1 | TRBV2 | ASSRDRLNTEAF
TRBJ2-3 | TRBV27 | ASSFRGASEY
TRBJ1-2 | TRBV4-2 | ASSQDNGLNYGYT
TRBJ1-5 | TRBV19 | ASSIDRRANQPQH
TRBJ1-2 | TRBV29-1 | SVEDRGLLYGYT